This T cell receptor (beta chain) was captured in a study of cytomegalovirus exposure and HLA in healthy donors. Study-wide points: Using a false discovery rate of 0.05, a later analysis showed that 16,000 or so TCR beta sequences were associated with HLA alleles.

The CDR3 contains 14 residues. Looked up from germline, CDR1 is MDHEN and CDR2 is SYDVKM. V shed 5 bases and J shed 2 bases, with 12 bases lying between them. As to this clone: Antigen unknown.

PCR used 60 Vbeta primers and 13 Jbeta primers. Original processing notes: Per a later analysis, the number of unique TCR beta chains was around 80 million, of which about 10 million were shared. Assay: immunoSEQ multiplex PCR; the TCRdb copy retains only in-frame clones and omits some. V and J calls and clone size are given by that table; D and trimming were obtained from the DNA. The data show 98,000 or so clones, approximately 78% seen once. This receptor was taken from a woman aged 40-49 years in good health and CMV-seronegative. This sequence joins TRBV28 and TRBJ1-2; the D gene is possibly TRBD1 (5 bases). The sample consisted of PBMCs. CDR3 nucleotide sequence: TGTGCCAGCAGTAAAAGGGGCCTGAACTATGGCTACACCTTC. Translated: CASSKRGLNYGYTF.